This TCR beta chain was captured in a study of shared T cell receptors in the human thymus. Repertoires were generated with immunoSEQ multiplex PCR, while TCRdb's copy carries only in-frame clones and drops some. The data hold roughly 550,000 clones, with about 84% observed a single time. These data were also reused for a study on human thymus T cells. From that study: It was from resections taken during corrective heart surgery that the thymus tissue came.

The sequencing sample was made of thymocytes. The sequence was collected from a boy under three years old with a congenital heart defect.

CDR3 in DNA: TGTGCCATCAGTGAGTCCGGAAGACTAACCGGGGAGCTGTTTTTT. Its translation: CAISESGRLTGELFF. The chain carries TRBV10-3 and TRBJ2-2; tentative D call: TRBD2 (5 bases). CDR1 and CDR2 from the germline V gene are ENHRY and SYGVKD. The CDR3 covers 15 residues. With 0 bases removed from V and 5 bases from J, the gap between germline ends came to 10 bases.